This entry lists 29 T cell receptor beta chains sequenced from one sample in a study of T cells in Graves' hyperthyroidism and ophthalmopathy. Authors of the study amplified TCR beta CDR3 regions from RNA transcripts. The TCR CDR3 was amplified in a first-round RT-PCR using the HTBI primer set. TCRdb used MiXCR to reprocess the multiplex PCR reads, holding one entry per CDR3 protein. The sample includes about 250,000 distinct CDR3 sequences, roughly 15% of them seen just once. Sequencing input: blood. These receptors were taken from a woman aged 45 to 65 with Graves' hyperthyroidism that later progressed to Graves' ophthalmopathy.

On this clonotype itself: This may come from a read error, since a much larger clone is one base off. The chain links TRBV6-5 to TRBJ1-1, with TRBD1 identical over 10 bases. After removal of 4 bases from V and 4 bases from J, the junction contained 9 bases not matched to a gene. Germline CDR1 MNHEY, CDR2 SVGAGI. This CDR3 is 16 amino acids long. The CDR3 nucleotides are TGTGCCAGCAGTTTCCGGGACAGGGGAATTTGCACTGAAGCTTTCTTT. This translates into CASSFRDRGICTEAFF.

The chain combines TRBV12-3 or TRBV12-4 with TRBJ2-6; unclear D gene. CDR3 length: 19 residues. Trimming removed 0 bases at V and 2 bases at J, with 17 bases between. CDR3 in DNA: TGTGCCAGCAGTTTAGCGCAACCCAGGTTGAGGACTGGGGCCAACGTCCTGACTTTC. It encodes CASSLAQPRLRTGANVLTF.

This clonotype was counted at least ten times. CDR3 sequence reads: CASSLAGTSGNQPQHF. The CDR3 DNA reads as TGTGCCAGCAGTTTAGCCGGGACGTCGGGCAATCAGCCCCAGCATTTT. J is TRBJ1-5 and V is TRBV2; D is perhaps TRBD1 (5 bases). CDR1 and CDR2 (germline): SNHLY, FYNNEI. V lost 5 bases and J lost 2, with 16 bases in between. The CDR3 spans 16 residues.

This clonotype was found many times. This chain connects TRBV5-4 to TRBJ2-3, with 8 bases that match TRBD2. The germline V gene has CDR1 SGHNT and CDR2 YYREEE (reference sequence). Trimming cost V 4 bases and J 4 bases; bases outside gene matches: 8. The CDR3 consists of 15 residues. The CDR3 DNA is TGTGCCAGCAGCCTGGGACTAGGAAGGGCAGATACGCAGTATTTT. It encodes CASSLGLGRADTQYF.

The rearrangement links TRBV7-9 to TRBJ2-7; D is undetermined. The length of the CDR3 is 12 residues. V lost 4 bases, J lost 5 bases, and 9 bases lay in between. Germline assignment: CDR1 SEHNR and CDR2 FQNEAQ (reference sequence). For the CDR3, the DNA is TGTGCCAGCAGCTCCAGTTTGGACGAGCAGTACTTC. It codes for CASSSSLDEQYF.

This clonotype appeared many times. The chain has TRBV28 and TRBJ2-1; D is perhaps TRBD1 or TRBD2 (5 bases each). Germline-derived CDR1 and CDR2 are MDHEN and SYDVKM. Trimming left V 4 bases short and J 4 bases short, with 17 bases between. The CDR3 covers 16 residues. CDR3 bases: TGTGCCAGCAGTTCCGTTGCAACGTGGGGGTACAATGAGCAGTTCTTC. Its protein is CASSSVATWGYNEQFF.

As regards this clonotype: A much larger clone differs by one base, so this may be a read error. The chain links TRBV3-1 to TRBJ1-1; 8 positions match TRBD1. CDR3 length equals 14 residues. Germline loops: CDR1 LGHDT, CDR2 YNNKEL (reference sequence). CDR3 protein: CASSQDRGLTKAFF. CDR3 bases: TGTGCCAGCAGCCAAGACAGGGGGCTCACTAAAGCTTTCTTT.

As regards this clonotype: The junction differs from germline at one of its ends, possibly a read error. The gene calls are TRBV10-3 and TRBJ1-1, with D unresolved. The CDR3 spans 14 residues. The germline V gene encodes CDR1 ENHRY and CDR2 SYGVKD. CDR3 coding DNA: TGTGCCATCGGTGATCTGGGAGGGTTTACTGAAGCTTTCTTT. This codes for CAIGDLGGFTEAFF.

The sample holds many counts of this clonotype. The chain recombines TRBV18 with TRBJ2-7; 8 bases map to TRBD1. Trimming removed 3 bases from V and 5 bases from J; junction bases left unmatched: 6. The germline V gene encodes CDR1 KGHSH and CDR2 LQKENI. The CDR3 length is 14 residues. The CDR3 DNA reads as TGTGCCAGCTCACCGAGGACAGGGACCCACGAGCAGTACTTC. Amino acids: CASSPRTGTHEQYF. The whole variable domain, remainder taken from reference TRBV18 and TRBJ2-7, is NAGVMQNPRHLVRRRGQEARLRCSPMKGHSHVYWYRQLPEEGLKFMVYLQKENIIDESGMPKERFSAEFPKEGPSILRIQQVVRGDSAAYFCASSPRTGTHEQYFGPGTRLTVT.

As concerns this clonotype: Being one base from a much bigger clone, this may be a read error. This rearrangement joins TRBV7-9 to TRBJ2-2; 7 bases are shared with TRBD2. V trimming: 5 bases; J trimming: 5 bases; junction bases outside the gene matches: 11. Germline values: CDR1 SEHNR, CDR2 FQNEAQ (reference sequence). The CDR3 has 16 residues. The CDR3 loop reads CASSPHCGRGTGELFF. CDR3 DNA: TGTGCCAGCAGCCCTCATTGCGGGAGAGGGACCGGGGAGCTGTTTTTT.

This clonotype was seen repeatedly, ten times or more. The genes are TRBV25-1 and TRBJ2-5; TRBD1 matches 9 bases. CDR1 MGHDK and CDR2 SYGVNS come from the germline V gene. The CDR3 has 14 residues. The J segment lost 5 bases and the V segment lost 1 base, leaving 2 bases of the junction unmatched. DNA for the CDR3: TGTGCCAGCAGTGAATGGGACAGGGCGGAGACCCAGTACTTC. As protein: CASSEWDRAETQYF.

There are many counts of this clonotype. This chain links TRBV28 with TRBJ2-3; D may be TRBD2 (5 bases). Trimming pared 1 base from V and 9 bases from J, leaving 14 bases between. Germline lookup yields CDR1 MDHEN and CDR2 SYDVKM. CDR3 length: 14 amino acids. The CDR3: CASSLYIWTRTQYF. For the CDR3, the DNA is TGTGCCAGCAGTTTATATATTTGGACTCGCACGCAGTATTTT.

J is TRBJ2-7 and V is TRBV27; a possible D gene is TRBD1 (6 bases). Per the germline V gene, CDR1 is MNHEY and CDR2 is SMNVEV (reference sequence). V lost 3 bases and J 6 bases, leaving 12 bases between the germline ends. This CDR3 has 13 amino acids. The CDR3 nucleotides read TGTGCCAGCAGTTTGTACAGGGATCTCGAGCAGTACTTC. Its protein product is CASSLYRDLEQYF.

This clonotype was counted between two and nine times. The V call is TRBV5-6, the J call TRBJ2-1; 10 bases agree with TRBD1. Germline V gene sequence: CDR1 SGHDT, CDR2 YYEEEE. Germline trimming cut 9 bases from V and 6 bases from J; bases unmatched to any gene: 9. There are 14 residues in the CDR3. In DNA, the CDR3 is TGTGCCACTAACCCGGGGACAGGGGCCAATGAGCAGTTCTTC. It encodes CATNPGTGANEQFF.

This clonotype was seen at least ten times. CDR3 loop: CASSVGDLMNTEAFF. Here the CDR3 DNA reads TGCGCCAGCAGCGTGGGGGACCTAATGAACACTGAAGCTTTCTTT. The V gene is TRBV5-1, the J gene TRBJ1-1, with a possible D match to TRBD1 (5 bases). Germline values: CDR1 SGHRS, CDR2 YFSETQ. The V end lost 4 bases, the J end lost 0 bases, and 13 bases lay between the germline ends. The CDR3 length is 15 residues.

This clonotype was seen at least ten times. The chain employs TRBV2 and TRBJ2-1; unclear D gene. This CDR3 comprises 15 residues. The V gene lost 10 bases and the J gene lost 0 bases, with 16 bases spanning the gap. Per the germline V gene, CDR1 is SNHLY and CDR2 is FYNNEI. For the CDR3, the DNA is TGTGCCACCCGAAGTCGGGCTAGCTCCTACAATGAGCAGTTCTTC. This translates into CATRSRASSYNEQFF.

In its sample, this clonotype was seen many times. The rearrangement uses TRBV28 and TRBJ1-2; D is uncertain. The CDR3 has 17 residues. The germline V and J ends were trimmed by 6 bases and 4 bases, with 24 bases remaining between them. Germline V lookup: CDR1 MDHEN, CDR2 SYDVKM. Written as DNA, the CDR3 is TGTGCCAGCAGCCCGGGAGGGTCAATAATAGCCCCCTATGGCTACACCTTC. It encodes CASSPGGSIIAPYGYTF.

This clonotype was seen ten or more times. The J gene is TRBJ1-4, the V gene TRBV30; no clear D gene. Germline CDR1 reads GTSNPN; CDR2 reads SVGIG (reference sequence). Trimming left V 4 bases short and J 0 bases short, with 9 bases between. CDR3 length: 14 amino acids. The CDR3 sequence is CAWNPTATNEKLFF. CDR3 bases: TGTGCCTGGAACCCCACAGCAACTAATGAAAAACTGTTTTTT.

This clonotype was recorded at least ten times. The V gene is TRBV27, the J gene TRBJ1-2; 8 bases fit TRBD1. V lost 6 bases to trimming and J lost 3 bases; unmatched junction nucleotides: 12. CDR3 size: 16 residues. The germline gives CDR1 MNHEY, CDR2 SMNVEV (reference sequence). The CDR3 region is CASRFGQGRGDYGYTF. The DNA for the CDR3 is TGTGCCAGCAGATTTGGACAGGGCCGGGGGGACTATGGCTACACCTTC.

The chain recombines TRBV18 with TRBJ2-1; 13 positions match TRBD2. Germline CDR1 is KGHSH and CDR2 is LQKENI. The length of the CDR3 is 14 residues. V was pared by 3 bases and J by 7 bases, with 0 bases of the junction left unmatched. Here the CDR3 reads CASSPTSGRNEQFF. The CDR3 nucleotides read TGTGCCAGCTCACCGACTAGCGGGAGGAATGAGCAGTTCTTC.

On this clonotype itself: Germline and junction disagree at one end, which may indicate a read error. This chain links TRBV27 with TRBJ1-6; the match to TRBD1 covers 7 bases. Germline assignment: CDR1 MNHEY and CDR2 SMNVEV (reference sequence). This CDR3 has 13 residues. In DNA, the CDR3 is TGTGCCAGCAGTGGGACAGATAATTCACTCCTCCGCTTT. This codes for CASSGTDNSLLRF.

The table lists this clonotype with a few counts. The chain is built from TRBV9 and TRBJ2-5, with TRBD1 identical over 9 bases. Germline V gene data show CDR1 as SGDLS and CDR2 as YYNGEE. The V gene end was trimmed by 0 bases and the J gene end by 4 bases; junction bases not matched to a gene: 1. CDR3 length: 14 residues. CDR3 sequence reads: CASSVDRGRETQYF. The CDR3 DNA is TGTGCCAGCAGCGTAGACAGGGGGCGAGAGACCCAGTACTTC.

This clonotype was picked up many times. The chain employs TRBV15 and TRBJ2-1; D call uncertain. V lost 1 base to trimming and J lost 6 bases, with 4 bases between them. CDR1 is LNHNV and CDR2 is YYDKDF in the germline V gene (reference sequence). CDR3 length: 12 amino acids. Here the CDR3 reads CATSRVFNEQFF. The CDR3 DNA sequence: TGTGCCACCAGCAGAGTTTTCAATGAGCAGTTCTTC.

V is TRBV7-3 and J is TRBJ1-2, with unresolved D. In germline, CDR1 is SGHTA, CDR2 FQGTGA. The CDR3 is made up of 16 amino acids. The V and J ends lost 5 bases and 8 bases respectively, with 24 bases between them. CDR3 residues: CASSVNVPGKVEGYTF. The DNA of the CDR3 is TGTGCCAGCAGCGTAAACGTCCCGGGAAAAGTGGAAGGCTACACCTTC. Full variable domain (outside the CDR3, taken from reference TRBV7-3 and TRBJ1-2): GAGVSQTPSNKVTEKGKYVELRCDPISGHTALYWYRQSLGQGPEFLIYFQGTGAADDSGLPNDRFFAVRPEGSVSTLKIQRTERGDSAVYLCASSVNVPGKVEGYTFGSGTRLTVV.

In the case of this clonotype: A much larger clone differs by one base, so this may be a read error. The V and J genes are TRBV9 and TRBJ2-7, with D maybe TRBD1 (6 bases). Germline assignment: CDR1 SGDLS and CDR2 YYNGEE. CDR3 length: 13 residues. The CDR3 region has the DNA TGTGCCGGCAGCGTAGAAACAGGGACCGAGCAGTACTTC. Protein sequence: CAGSVETGTEQYF.

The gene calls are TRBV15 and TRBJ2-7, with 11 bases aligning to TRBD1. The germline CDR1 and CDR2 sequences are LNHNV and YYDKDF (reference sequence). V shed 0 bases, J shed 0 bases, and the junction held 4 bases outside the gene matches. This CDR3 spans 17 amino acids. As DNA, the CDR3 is TGTGCCACCAGCAGAGATCGGGACAGGGGGTACTCCTACGAGCAGTACTTC. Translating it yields CATSRDRDRGYSYEQYF.

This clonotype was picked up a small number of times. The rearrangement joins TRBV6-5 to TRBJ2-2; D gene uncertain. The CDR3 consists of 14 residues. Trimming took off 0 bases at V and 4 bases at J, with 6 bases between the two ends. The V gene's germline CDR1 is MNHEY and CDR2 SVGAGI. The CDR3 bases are TGTGCCAGCAGTTACTCGTTCGCCACCGGGGAGCTGTTTTTT. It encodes CASSYSFATGELFF.

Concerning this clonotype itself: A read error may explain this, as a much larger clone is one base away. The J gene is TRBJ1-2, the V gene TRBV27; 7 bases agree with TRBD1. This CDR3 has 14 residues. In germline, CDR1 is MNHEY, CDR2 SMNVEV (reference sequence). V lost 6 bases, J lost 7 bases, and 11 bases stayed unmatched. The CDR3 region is CASSPRGGGCGYTF. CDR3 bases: TGTGCCAGCAGCCCCAGGGGGGGCGGCTGTGGCTACACCTTC.

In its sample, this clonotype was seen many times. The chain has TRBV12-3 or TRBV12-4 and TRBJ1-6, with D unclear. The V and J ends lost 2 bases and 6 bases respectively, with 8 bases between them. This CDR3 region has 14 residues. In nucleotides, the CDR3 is TGTGCCAGCAGTTTATGGAGTACTAATTCACCCCTCCACTTT. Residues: CASSLWSTNSPLHF.